Reported below is one TCR beta chain. This specimen comes from a study of response to subunit inactivated influenza vaccine. Using its own MiXCR run on the RT-PCR reads, TCRdb lists one record per CDR3 protein. Among about 500,000 distinct CDR3 sequences listed, approximately 12% were seen once. CDR3 size: 15 residues. V lost 0 bases to trimming and J lost 3 bases, with 15 bases between them. Per germline, CDR1 DFQATT and CDR2 SNEGSKA (reference sequence). The TCR sequence derives from a man over 45 who received an inactivated influenza vaccine. The V and J genes are TRBV20-1 and TRBJ2-7; TRBD2 is a possible D gene (7 bases). This material consisted of PBMCs from blood, taken roughly 48 days after vaccination. The CDR3 DNA is TGCAGTGCTAGAGATCAGGAGAGGGGGGGCTACGAGCAGTACTTC. It yields the protein CSARDQERGGYEQYF.